This TCR beta chain is drawn from a study of blood T cells in healthy people across ages. This clonotype was observed a few times. This CDR3 has 14 amino acids. The germline CDR1 and CDR2 sequences are KGHDR and SFDVKD. Primed by a sample-barcoded 5' primer and a J-beta primer mix, a second PCR proceeded for about 7 to 11 cycles. TCRdb re-analysed the 5' RACE reads in MiXCR, keeping a single row per CDR3 protein. The sample records around 800,000 distinct CDR3 sequences, roughly 25% being singletons. These data are also associated with another study on T cells of mothers and their children.

The specimen sequenced was blood. This receptor was identified in a boy between 10 and 17 years old in good health. This chain joins TRBV24-1 and TRBJ2-1, with 7 bases identical to TRBD2. The J call may be wrong; the DNA end is better matched by TRBJ2-7. Written as DNA, the CDR3 is TGTGCCACCAGTCAGGCGGGGGATACCTACGAGCAGTACTTC. This encodes CATSQAGDTYEQYF.